This is a list of T cell receptor beta chains from one sample in a study of T-cell memory formation after mild COVID-19. TCRdb analysed the 5' RACE reads with MiXCR anew, one entry per CDR3 protein. The top ten clones hold 20% to 25% of a sample with about 430,000 distinct CDR3 sequences, about 20% of them seen once. What was sequenced was PBMCs or a T cell subset sorted from them (not recorded which). Receptors were obtained from a man between 18 and 29 years old who had mild COVID-19 (a few samples of this study predate the infection). Cell type and time point are not known. Each CDR3 is given with its conserved first and last residue. D genes are given only for firm matches. Size is stated for part of the rows, as once, few or many counts, or as a class when the clone is expanded.

V,D,J,length,size,DNA,CDR3
TRBV7-6,TRBD1,TRBJ2-5,16,many,TGTGCCAGCAGCTTAGGGGGGACAGGCCTACAAGAGACCCAGTACTTC,CASSLGGTGLQETQYF
TRBV9,-,TRBJ2-3,14,few,TGTGCCAGCAGCGTTAGAACAGAGGTGGATACGCAGTATTTT,CASSVRTEVDTQYF
TRBV5-1,TRBD2,TRBJ2-5,15,few,TGCGCCAGCCTTCCCGGAGTAGCGGGAAGTGAGACCCAGTACTTC,CASLPGVAGSETQYF
TRBV14,-,TRBJ2-3,17,-,TGTGCCAGCAGCCCCGCGAGGGGGAGCCAGGGAACAGATACGCAGTATTTT,CASSPARGSQGTDTQYF
TRBV7-6,-,TRBJ1-4,11,few,TGTGCCAGCAGCACGGACGGAAAACTGTTTTTT,CASSTDGKLFF
TRBV24-1,TRBD2,TRBJ2-3,14,-,TGTGCCACCAGTTCAGGACTAGTCGCAGATACGCAGTATTTT,CATSSGLVADTQYF
TRBV7-2,-,TRBJ1-5,15,few,TGTGCCAGCAGCTTGAGCCGGGACTTTAATCAGCCCCAGCATTTT,CASSLSRDFNQPQHF
TRBV6-2/TRBV6-3,TRBD2,TRBJ2-1,17,few,TGTGCCAGCAGTTGGACTAGCGGGGGGGCCTCCTACAATGAGCAGTTCTTC,CASSWTSGGASYNEQFF
TRBV7-9,-,TRBJ2-5,15,few,TGTGCCAGCAGCTTAGTGGCGAGGGGTGGTGAGACCCAGTACTTC,CASSLVARGGETQYF
TRBV9,TRBD2,TRBJ2-1,13,-,TGTGCCAGCACAGCGGGGGGGACCGCTGAGCAGTTCTTC,CASTAGGTAEQFF
TRBV7-9,-,TRBJ2-6,17,-,TGTGCCAGCAGCTTGGGCAGGGGAGCGACTGGGGCCAACGTCCTGACTTTC,CASSLGRGATGANVLTF
TRBV4-2,-,TRBJ1-3,17,-,TGTGCCAGCAGCCAAGGGACAGAGATCTTCTCTGGAAACACCATATATTTT,CASSQGTEIFSGNTIYF
TRBV29-1,-,TRBJ2-7,11,few,TGCAGCGTGAGGGACGGTTACGAGCAGTACTTC,CSVRDGYEQYF
TRBV3-1,-,TRBJ1-1,16,-,TGTGCCAGCAGCCCCCCTTGGGCGGGAGAGGACACTGAAGCTTTCTTT,CASSPPWAGEDTEAFF
TRBV7-3,TRBD2,TRBJ2-3,14,-,TGTGCCAGCAGCTTCGGGACTAGCGGAGATACGCAGTATTTT,CASSFGTSGDTQYF
TRBV5-5,-,TRBJ1-6,15,-,TGTGCCAGCAGCCCGTACGGACGGAATAATTCACCCCTCCACTTT,CASSPYGRNNSPLHF
TRBV18,-,TRBJ2-6,16,-,TGTGCCAGCTCACCACAGGGGGAAGCTGGGGCCAACGTCCTGACTTTC,CASSPQGEAGANVLTF
TRBV20-1,TRBD1,TRBJ1-1,12,few,TGCAGTGCTTCAGGGGGGCGCACTGAAGCTTTCTTT,CSASGGRTEAFF
TRBV4-1,-,TRBJ1-1,16,-,TGCGCCAGCAGCCTCTCAAGAGGAGAAGGGAATACTGAAGCTTTCTTT,CASSLSRGEGNTEAFF
TRBV2,-,TRBJ1-2,13,-,TGTGCCAGCGAACAGGAGCTTGGCTATGGCTACACCTTC,CASEQELGYGYTF
TRBV6-5,-,TRBJ1-2,12,-,TGTGCCAGCAGTTACGGCGGGGGCGGCTACACCTTC,CASSYGGGGYTF
TRBV20-1,-,TRBJ2-1,14,few,TGCAGTACCCACCGGGACTCCTTGTACAATGAGCAGTTCTTC,CSTHRDSLYNEQFF
TRBV7-2,TRBD2,TRBJ2-5,13,many,TGTGCCAGCAGCCCCAGACTAGCGGAGACCCAGTACTTC,CASSPRLAETQYF
TRBV2,-,TRBJ2-3,16,-,TGTGCCAGCAGTGAACAATGGCCACCTTACACAGATACGCAGTATTTT,CASSEQWPPYTDTQYF
TRBV5-1,-,TRBJ1-6,15,few,TGCGCCAGCAGCTTGGCGGGGCCAGAGACTTCACCCCTCCACTTT,CASSLAGPETSPLHF